The clone carrying this T cell receptor beta chain was seen a handful of times. Its target is unknown. This CDR3 is 12 amino acids long. Per the germline V gene, CDR1 is SQVTM and CDR2 is ANQGSEA. Trimming stripped 8 bases from V and 4 bases from J, with 14 bases between. This sample stems from a study of T cells after yellow fever vaccination. General observations from the study: Post-booster repertoires again held most primary-vaccination clones (about 96% CD4, 75% to 90% CD8). Although the secondary response was weaker, it peaked faster, at day 5 versus 15.

TCRdb re-derived calls from the 5' RACE reads in MiXCR, one entry per CDR3 protein. The table shows some 500,000 distinct CDR3 sequences, with roughly 14% occurring only once. The sequence derives from a man aged 25 to 40 who received the YFV17D yellow fever vaccine. The chain links TRBV29-1 to TRBJ2-5; D is unresolved. The sample consisted of PBMCs, taken on the day of the yellow fever booster vaccination. The CDR3 DNA reads TGCAGCACAAGCGACTGGGTAGAGACCCAGTACTTC. It encodes CSTSDWVETQYF.